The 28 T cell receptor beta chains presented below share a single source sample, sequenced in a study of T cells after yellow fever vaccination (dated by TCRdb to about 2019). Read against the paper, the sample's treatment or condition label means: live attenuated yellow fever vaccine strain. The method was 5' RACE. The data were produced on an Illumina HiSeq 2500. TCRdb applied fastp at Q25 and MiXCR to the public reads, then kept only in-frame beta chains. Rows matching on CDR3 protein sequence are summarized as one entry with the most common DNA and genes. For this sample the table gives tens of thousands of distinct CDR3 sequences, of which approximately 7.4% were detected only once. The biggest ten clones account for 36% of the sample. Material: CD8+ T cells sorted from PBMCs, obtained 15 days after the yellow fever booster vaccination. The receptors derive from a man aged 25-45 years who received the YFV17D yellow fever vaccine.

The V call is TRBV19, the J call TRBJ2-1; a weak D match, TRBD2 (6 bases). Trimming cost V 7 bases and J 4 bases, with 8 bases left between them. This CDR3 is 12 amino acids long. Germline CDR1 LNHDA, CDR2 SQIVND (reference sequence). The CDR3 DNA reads TGTGCCAGTACGGGAGAATACAATGAGCAGTTCTTC. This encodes CASTGEYNEQFF.

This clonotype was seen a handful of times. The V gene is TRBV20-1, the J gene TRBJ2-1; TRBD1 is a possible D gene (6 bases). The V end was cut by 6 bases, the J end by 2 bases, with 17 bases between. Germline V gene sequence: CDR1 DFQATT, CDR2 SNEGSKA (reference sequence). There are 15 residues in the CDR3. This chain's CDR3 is CSAKNDRNPYNEQFF. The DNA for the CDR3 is TGCAGTGCCAAAAACGACAGGAATCCCTACAATGAGCAGTTCTTC.

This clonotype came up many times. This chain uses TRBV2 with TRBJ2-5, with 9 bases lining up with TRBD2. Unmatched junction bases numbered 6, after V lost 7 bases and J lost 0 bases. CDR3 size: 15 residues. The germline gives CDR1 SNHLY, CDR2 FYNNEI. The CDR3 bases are TGTGCCAGCAAACGCCGGACTAGCGACCAAGAGACCCAGTACTTC. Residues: CASKRRTSDQETQYF.

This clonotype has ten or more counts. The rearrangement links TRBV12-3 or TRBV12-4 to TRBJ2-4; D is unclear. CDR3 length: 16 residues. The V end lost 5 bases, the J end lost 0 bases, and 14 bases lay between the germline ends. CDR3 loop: CASSPTSGLAKNIQYF. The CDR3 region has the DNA TGTGCCAGCAGTCCCACTTCGGGTCTAGCCAAAAACATTCAGTACTTC.

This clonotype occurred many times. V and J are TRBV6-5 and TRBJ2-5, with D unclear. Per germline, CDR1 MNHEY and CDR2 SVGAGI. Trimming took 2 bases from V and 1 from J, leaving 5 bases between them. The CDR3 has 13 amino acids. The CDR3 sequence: CASSYDGQETQYF. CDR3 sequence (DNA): TGTGCCAGCAGTTACGACGGCCAAGAGACCCAGTACTTC.

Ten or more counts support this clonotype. The CDR3 sequence is CASSQTFEGDNEQFF. CDR3 nucleotide sequence: TGTGCCAGCAGCCAAACGTTTGAGGGAGACAATGAGCAGTTCTTC. J is TRBJ2-1 and V is TRBV14; D possibly corresponds to TRBD2 (5 bases). Looked up from germline, CDR1 is SGHDN and CDR2 is FVKESK. With 2 bases removed from V and 5 bases from J, the gap between germline ends came to 13 bases. CDR3 length: 15 residues.

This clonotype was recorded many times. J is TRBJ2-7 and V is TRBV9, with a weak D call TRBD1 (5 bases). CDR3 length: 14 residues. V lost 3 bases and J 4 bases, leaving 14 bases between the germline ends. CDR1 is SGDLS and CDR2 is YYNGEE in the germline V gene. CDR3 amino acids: CASSGGGDSYEQYF. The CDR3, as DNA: TGTGCCAGCAGCGGGGGCGGAGACAGTTACGAGCAGTACTTC.

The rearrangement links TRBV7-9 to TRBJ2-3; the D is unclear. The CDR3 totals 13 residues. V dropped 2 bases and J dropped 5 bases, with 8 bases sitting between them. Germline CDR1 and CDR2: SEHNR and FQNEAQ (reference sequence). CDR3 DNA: TGTGCCAGCAGCTTAATGTCAGTAGATACGCAGTATTTT. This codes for CASSLMSVDTQYF.

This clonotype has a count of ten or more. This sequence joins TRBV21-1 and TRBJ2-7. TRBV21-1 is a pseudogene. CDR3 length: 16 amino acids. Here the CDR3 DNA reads TGTGCCAGCAGCAAATGGCCTGGCAGGACCATCTACGAGCAGTACTTC. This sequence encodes CASSKWPGRTIYEQYF.

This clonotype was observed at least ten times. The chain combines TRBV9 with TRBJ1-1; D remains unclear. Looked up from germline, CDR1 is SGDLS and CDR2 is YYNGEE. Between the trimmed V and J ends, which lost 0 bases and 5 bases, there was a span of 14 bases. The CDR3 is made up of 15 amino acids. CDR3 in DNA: TGTGCCAGCAGCGTAGGTCGGGGAGCGGGGACTGAAGCTTTCTTT. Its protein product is CASSVGRGAGTEAFF.

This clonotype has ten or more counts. The CDR3 here is CASSFLGLEGEQYF. CDR3 DNA: TGTGCCAGCAGCTTCCTAGGACTAGAGGGGGAGCAGTACTTC. The rearrangement links TRBV7-9 to TRBJ2-7; 7 positions match TRBD2. V dropped 3 bases and J dropped 7; count of bases not matched to a gene: 9. There are 14 residues in the CDR3. Germline CDR1 and CDR2: SEHNR and FQNEAQ (reference sequence).

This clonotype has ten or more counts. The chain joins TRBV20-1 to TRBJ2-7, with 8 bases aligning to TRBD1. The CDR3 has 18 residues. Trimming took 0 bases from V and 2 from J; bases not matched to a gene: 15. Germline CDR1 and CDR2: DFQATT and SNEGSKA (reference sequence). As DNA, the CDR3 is TGCAGTGCTAGAGATTTGCAGGGGGCGGCTCGAGAGCCCTACGAGCAGTACTTC. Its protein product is CSARDLQGAAREPYEQYF.

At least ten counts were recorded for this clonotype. CDR3 amino acids: CATSRVVKNTEAFF. The DNA of the CDR3 is TGTGCCACCAGCAGAGTTGTAAAGAACACTGAAGCTTTCTTT. The chain is built from TRBV15 and TRBJ1-1; D unclear. CDR1 is LNHNV, CDR2 YYDKDF, per germline (reference sequence). This CDR3 spans 14 amino acids. Trimming removed 1 base from V and 1 base from J, with 7 bases in between.

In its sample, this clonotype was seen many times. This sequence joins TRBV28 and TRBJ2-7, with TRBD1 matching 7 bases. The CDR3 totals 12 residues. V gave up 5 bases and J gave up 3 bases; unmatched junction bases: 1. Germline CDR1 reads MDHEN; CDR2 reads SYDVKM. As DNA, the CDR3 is TGTGCCAGCAGTCGGGACAGCTACGAGCAGTACTTC. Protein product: CASSRDSYEQYF.

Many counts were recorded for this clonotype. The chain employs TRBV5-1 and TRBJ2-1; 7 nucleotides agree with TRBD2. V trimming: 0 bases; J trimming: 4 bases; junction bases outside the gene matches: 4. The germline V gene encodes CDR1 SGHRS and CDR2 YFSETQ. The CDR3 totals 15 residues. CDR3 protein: CASSLAGGEYNEQFF. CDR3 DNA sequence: TGCGCCAGCAGCTTGGCGGGAGGAGAATACAATGAGCAGTTCTTC.

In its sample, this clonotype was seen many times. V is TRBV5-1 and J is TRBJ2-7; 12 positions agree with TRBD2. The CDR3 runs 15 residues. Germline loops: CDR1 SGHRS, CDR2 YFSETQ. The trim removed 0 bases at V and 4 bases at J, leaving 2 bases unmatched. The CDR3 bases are TGCGCCAGCAGCTTGGAACTAGCGGGAGGTTACGAGCAGTACTTC. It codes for CASSLELAGGYEQYF.

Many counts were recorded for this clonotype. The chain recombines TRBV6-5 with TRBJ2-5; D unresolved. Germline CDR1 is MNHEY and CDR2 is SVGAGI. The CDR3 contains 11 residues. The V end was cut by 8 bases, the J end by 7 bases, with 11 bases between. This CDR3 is CASLYLGTQYF. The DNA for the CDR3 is TGTGCCAGCCTATACCTGGGGACCCAGTACTTC.

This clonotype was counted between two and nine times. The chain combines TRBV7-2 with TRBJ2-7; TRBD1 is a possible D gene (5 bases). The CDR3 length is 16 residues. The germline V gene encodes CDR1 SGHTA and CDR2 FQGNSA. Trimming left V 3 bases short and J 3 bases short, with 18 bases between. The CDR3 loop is CASSLGQAGPIYEQYF. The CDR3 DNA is TGTGCCAGCAGCTTGGGCCAGGCAGGGCCTATCTACGAGCAGTACTTC.

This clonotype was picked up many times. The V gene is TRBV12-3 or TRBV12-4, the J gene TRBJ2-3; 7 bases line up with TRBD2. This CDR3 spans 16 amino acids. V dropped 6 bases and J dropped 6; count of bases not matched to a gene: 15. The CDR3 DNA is TGTGCCAGCAGAACCCTTAGCGGGTTGGGCGGGGATACGCAGTATTTT. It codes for CASRTLSGLGGDTQYF.

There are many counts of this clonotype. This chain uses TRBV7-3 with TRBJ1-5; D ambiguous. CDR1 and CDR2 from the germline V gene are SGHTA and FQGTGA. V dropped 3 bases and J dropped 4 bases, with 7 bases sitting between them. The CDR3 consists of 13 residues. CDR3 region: CASSLDLNQPQHF. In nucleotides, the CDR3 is TGTGCCAGCAGCTTGGACCTTAATCAGCCCCAGCATTTT.

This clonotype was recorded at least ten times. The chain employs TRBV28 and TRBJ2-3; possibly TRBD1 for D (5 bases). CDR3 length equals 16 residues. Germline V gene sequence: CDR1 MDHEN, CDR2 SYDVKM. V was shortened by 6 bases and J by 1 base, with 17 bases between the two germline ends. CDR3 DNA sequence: TGTGCCAGCAGGCCGCAGGGTACCGCAGGCACAGATACGCAGTATTTT. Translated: CASRPQGTAGTDTQYF.

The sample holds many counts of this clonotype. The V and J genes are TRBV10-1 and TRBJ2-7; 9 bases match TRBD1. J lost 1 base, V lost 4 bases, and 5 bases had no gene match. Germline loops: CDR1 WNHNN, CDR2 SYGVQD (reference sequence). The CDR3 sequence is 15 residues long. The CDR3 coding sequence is TGCGCCAGCAGTGCCCCGGGACAGGGTTCCTACGAGCAGTACTTC. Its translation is CASSAPGQGSYEQYF.

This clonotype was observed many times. This CDR3 reads CASSPGERAHQETQYF. Here the CDR3 DNA reads TGTGCCAGCTCACCAGGAGAACGGGCTCACCAAGAGACCCAGTACTTC. The chain joins TRBV18 to TRBJ2-5; no clear D gene. CDR3 length: 16 residues. V was trimmed by 2 bases and J by 0 bases, leaving 13 bases between them. In germline, CDR1 is KGHSH, CDR2 LQKENI.

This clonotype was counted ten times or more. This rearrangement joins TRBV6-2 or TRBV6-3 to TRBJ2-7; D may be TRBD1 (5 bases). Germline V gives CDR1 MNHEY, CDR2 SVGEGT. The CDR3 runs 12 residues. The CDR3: CVVGADSYEQYF. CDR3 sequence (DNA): TGTGTCGTTGGGGCGGACTCCTACGAGCAGTACTTC.

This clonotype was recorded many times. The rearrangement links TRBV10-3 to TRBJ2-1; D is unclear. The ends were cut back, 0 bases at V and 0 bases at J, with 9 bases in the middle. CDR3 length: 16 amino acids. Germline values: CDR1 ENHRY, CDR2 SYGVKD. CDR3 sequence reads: CAISESQGNSYNEQFF. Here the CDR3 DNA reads TGTGCCATCAGTGAGTCGCAAGGGAACTCCTACAATGAGCAGTTCTTC.

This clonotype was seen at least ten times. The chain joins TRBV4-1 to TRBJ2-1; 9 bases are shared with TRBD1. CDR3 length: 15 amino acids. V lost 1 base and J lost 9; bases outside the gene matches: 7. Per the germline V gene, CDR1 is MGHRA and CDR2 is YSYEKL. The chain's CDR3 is CASSQGGQGRGEQFF. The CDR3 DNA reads TGCGCCAGCAGCCAAGGGGGACAGGGAAGGGGTGAGCAGTTCTTC.

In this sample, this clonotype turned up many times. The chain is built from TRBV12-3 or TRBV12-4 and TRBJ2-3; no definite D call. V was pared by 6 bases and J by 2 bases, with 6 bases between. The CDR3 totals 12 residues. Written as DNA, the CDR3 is TGTGCCAGCAGCCAATCCACAGATACGCAGTATTTT. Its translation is CASSQSTDTQYF.

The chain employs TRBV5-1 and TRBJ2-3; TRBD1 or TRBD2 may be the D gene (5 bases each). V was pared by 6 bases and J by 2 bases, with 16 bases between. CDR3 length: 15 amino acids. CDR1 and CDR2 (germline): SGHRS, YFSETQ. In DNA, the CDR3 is TGCGCCAGCATCGCCGGGACCATAGACACAGATACGCAGTATTTT. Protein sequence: CASIAGTIDTDTQYF.